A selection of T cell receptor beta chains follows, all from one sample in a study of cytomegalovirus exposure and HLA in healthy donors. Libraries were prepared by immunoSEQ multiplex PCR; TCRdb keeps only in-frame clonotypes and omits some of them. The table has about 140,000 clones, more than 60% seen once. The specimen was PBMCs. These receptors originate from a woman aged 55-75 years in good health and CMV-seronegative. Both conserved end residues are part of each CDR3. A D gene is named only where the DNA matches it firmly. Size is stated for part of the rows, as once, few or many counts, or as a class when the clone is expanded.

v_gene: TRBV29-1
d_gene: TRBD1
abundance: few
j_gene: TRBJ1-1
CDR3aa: CSVSNRGPTEAFF
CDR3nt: TGCAGCGTTTCTAACAGGGGGCCCACTGAAGCTTTCTTT

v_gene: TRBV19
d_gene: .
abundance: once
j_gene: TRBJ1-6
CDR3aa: CASSTMYGDSYNSPLHF
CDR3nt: TGTGCCAGTAGTACCATGTACGGGGACTCCTATAATTCACCCCTCCACTTT

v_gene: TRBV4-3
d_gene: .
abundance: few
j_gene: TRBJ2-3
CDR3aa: CASSRQDSDTQYF
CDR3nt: TGCGCCAGCAGCCGGCAGGATTCAGATACGCAGTATTTT

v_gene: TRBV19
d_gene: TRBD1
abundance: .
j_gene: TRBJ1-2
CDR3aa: CASSPGQDRGGYTF
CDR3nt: TGTGCCAGTAGCCCCGGACAGGACCGTGGTGGCTACACCTTC

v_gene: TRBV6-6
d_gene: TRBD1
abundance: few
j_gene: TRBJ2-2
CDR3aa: CAVQGENTGELFF
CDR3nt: TGTGCCGTCCAGGGGGAAAACACCGGGGAGCTGTTTTTT

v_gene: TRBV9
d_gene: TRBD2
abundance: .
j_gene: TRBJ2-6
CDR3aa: CASSVPQTSGAGANVLTF
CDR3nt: TGTGCCAGCAGCGTCCCTCAGACTAGCGGGGCTGGGGCCAACGTCCTGACTTTC

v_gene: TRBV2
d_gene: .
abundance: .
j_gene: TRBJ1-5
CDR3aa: CASSFKPGQSGQPQHF
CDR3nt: TGTGCCAGCAGTTTCAAACCGGGACAATCGGGTCAGCCCCAGCATTTT

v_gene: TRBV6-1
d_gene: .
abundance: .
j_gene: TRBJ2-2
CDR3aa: CASSEATVGELFF
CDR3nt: TGTGCCAGCAGTGAAGCAACTGTCGGGGAGCTGTTTTTT

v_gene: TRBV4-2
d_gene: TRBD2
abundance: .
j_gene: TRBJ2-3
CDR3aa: CASSQETSGRTSTDTQYF
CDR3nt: TGTGCCAGCAGCCAAGAAACTAGCGGGAGGACTAGCACAGATACGCAGTATTTT

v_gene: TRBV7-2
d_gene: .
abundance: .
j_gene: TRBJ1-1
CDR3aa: CASSFGQRNTEAFF
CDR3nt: TGTGCCAGCAGCTTCGGACAACGGAACACTGAAGCTTTCTTT

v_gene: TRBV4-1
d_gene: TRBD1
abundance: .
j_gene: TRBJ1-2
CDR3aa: CASSQTGGYGYTF
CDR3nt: TGCGCCAGCAGCCAGACAGGGGGCTATGGCTACACCTTC

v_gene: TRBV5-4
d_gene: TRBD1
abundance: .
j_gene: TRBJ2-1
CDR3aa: CASSPGTGGYEQFF
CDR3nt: TGTGCCAGCAGTCCCGGGACAGGGGGCTATGAGCAGTTCTTC

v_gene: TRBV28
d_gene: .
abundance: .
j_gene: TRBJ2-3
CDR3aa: CASSPTTLDTQYF
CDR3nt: TGTGCCAGCAGTCCAACTACCTTAGATACGCAGTATTTT

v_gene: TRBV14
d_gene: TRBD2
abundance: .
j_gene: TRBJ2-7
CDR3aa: CASSSRGGEQYF
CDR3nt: TGTGCCAGCAGCTCCCGGGGGGGCGAGCAGTACTTC

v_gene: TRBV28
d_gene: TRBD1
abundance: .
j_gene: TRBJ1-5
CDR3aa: CASSSGTGGTFVYQPQHF
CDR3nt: TGTGCCAGCAGTTCCGGGACAGGGGGGACCTTCGTCTATCAGCCCCAGCATTTT

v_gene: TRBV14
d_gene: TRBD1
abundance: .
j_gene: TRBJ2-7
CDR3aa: CASSHSLLGQGAYEQYF
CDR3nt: TGTGCCAGCAGCCACAGCCTTCTCGGACAGGGGGCTTACGAGCAGTACTTC

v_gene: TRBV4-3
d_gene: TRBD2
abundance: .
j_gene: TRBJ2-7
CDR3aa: CASSQFAPQPGLAASYEQYF
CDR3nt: TGCGCCAGCAGCCAATTCGCTCCACAACCGGGACTAGCGGCCTCCTACGAGCAGTACTTC

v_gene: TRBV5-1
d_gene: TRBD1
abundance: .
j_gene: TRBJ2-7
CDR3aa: CASSVGQGFYEQYF
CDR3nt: TGCGCCAGCAGCGTAGGACAGGGGTTCTACGAGCAGTACTTC

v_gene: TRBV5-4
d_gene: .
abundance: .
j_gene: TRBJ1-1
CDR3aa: CASSFQGMNTEAFF
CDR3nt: TGTGCCAGCAGCTTTCAGGGTATGAACACTGAAGCTTTCTTT

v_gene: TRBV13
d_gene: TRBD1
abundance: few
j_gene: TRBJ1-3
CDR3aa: CASSPRDSGNTIYF
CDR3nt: TGTGCCAGCAGCCCCCGGGACAGCGGAAACACCATATATTTT

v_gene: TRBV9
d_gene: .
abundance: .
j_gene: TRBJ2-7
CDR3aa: CASKPTSAPYEQYF
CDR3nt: TGTGCCAGCAAGCCCACGTCCGCCCCCTACGAGCAGTACTTC

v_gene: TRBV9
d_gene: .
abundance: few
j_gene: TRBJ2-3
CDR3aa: CASSVGPRPIDTQYF
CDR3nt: TGTGCCAGCAGCGTAGGGCCCCGTCCGATTGATACGCAGTATTTT

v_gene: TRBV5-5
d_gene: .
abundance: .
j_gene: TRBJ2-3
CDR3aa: CASSLPTDTQYF
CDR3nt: TGTGCCAGCAGCTTGCCTACAGATACACAGTATTTT

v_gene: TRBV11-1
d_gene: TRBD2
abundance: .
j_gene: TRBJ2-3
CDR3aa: CASRSGLAASTDTQYF
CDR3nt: TGTGCCAGCAGGTCGGGACTAGCGGCTAGCACAGATACGCAGTATTTT

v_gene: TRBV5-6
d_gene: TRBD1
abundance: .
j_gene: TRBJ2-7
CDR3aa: CASSLRPTGVQIYEQYF
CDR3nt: TGTGCCAGCAGCTTGAGGCCGACAGGGGTCCAGATCTACGAGCAGTACTTC

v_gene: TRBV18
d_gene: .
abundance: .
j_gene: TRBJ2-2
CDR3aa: CASSPRLRGANTGELFF
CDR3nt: TGTGCCAGCTCACCAAGGTTGCGCGGGGCGAACACCGGGGAGCTGTTTTTT

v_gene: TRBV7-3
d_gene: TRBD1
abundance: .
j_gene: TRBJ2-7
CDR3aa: CASSLSGQGEQYF
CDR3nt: TGTGCCAGCAGCTTATCCGGACAGGGCGAGCAGTACTTC

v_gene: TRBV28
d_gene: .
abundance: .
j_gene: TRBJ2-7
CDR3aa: CASSFQGGVYEQYF
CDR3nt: TGTGCCAGCAGTTTCCAGGGAGGAGTATACGAGCAGTACTTC

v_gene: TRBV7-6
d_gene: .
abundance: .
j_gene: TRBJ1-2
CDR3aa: CASSPPREGYGYTF
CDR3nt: TGTGCCAGCAGCCCCCCGAGGGAAGGCTATGGCTACACCTTC

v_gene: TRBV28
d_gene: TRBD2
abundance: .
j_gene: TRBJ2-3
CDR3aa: CASNPRGRAYVDTQYF
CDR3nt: TGTGCCAGCAACCCACGCGGGAGGGCCTATGTAGATACGCAGTATTTT

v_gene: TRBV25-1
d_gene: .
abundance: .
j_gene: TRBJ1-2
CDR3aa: CASRTGYGYTF
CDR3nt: TGTGCCAGCAGAACGGGCTATGGCTACACCTTC

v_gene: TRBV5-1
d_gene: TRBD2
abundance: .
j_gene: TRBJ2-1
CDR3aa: CASSLATGLAGGPREQFF
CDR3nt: TGCGCCAGCAGCTTGGCGACTGGACTAGCGGGAGGGCCTAGGGAGCAGTTCTTC

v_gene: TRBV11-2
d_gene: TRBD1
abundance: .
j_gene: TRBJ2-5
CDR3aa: CASSSNQGAGETQYF
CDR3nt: TGTGCCAGCAGCTCAAACCAGGGGGCGGGAGAGACCCAGTACTTC

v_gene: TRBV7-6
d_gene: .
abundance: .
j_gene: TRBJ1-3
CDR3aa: CASSLGTASSGNTIYF
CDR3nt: TGTGCCAGCAGCTTAGGGACAGCGAGCTCTGGAAACACCATATATTTT

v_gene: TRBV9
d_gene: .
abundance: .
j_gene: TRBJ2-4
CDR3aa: CASSGGGAENIQYF
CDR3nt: TGTGCCAGCAGCGGTGGGGGGGCTGAGAACATTCAGTACTTC

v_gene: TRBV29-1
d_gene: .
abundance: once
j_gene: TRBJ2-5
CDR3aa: CSVETLPGETQYF
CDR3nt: TGCAGCGTTGAAACGCTACCGGGGGAGACCCAGTACTTC

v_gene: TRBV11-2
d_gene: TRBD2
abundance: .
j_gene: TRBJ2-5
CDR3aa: CASSLDSGGQETQYF
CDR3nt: TGTGCCAGCAGCTTAGATAGCGGGGGCCAAGAGACCCAGTACTTC

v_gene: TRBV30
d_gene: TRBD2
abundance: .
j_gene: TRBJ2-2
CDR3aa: CAWSAPVGREGNVGTGELFF
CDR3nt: TGTGCCTGGAGTGCGCCTGTTGGGCGGGAGGGAAATGTTGGCACCGGGGAGCTGTTTTTT

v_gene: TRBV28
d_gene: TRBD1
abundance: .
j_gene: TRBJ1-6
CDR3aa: CASTRSGQLTAPLHF
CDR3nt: TGTGCCAGCACTAGGTCGGGACAGTTAACAGCACCCCTCCACTTT

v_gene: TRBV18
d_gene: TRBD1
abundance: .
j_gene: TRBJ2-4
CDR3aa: CASSQGAGENIQYF
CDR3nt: TGTGCCAGCTCACAGGGGGCAGGTGAAAACATTCAGTACTTC

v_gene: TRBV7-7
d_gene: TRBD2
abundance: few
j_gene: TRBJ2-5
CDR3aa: CASSLERGGGETQYF
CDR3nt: TGTGCTAGCAGCTTAGAACGCGGGGGTGGGGAGACCCAGTACTTC

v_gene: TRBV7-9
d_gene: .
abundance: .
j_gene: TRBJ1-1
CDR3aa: CSSSLEGVATEAFF
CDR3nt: TGTTCCAGCAGCTTAGAAGGGGTGGCCACTGAAGCTTTCTTT

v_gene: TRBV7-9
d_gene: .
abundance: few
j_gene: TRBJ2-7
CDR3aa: CASSLGIGGEQYF
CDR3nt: TGTGCCAGCAGCTTAGGTATCGGGGGCGAGCAGTACTTC

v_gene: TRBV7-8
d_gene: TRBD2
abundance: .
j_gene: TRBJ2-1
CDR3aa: CASSFGTSLYNEQFF
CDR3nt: TGTGCCAGCAGCTTCGGGACTAGCTTATACAATGAGCAGTTCTTC

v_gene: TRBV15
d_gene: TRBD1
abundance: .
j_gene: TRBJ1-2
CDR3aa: CATSRPGQGPNGYTF
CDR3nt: TGTGCCACCAGCCGTCCGGGACAGGGACCGAATGGCTACACCTTC

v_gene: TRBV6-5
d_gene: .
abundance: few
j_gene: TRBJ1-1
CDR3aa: CASSKGVAEAFF
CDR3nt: TGTGCCAGCAGTAAAGGGGTTGCTGAAGCTTTCTTT

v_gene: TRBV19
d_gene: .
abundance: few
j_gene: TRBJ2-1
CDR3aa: CATSRDIRGEQFF
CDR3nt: TGTGCCACCTCAAGGGACATCCGGGGTGAGCAGTTCTTC

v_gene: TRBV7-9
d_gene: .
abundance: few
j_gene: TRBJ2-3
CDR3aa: CASSPLRGNTQYF
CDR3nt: TGTGCCAGCAGCCCCCTCCGGGGGAATACGCAGTATTTT

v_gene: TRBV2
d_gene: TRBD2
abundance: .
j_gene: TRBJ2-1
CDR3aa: CASRGGSSYNEQFF
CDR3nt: TGTGCCAGCAGGGGCGGGAGCTCCTACAATGAGCAGTTCTTC

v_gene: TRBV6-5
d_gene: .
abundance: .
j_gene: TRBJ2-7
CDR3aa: CASSSDSQLLLGQYF
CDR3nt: TGTGCCAGCAGTTCAGACTCTCAGCTCCTCCTAGGGCAGTACTTC

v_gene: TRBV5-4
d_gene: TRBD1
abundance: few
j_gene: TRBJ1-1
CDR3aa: CASSMTGMNTEAFF
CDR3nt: TGTGCCAGCAGCATGACAGGGATGAACACTGAAGCTTTCTTT